Detailed here is one T cell receptor (beta chain). Antigen: not known. The data were produced by immunoSEQ multiplex PCR, yet TCRdb's version contains in-frame clones alone and is incomplete. The data show 25,000 to 35,000 clones, around 94% seen once. V shed 6 bases, J shed 6 bases, and the junction held 5 bases outside the gene matches. The germline gives CDR1 MNHEY, CDR2 SMNVEV (reference sequence). The CDR3 covers 14 residues. This sample was included in a study of PD-1 blockade in classical Hodgkin lymphoma. Study conclusions and caveats: A reduction in baseline TCR diversity was reportedly seen in newly diagnosed patients relative to healthy donors. Repertoire differences have undefined causes, possibly disease activity or prior therapy.

The time point denotes: newly diagnosed, previously untreated cHL patient sample. The sequenced material came from peripheral blood mononuclear cells (PBMCs). The chain is built from TRBV27 and TRBJ1-5; the match to TRBD1 covers 10 bases. This TCR was sampled from a human donor with classical Hodgkin lymphoma. The CDR3 loop is CASSHGQGGQPQHF. CDR3 bases: TGTGCCAGCAGCCACGGACAGGGGGGTCAGCCCCAGCATTTT.